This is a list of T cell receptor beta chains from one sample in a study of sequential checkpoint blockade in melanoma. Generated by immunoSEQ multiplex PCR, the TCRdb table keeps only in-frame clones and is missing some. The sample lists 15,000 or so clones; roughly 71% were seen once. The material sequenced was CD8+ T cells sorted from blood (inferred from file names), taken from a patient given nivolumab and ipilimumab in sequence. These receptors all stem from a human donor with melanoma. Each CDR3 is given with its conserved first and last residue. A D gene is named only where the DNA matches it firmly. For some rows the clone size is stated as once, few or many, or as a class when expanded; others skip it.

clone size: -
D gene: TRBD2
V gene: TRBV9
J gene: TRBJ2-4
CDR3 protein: CASSAEGTSVNIAKNIQYF
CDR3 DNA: TGTGCCAGCAGCGCGGAGGGGACTAGCGTGAATATAGCCAAAAACATTCAGTACTTC

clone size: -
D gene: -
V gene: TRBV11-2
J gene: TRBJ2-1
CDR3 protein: CASSPPAYNEQFF
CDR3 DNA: TGTGCCAGCAGCCCCCCGGCCTACAATGAGCAGTTCTTC

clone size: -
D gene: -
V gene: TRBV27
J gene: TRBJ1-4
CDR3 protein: CASSLWTDTNEKLFF
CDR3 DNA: TGTGCCAGCAGTTTGTGGACAGACACCAATGAAAAACTGTTTTTT

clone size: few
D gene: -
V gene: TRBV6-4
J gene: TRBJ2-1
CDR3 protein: CASSPAGADHNEQFF
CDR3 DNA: TGTGCCAGCAGCCCCGCGGGGGCTGATCACAATGAGCAGTTCTTC

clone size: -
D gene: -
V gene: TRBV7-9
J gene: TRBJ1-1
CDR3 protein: CASSLAFGAVNTEAFF
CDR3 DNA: TGTGCCAGCAGCTTAGCGTTTGGGGCGGTGAACACTGAAGCTTTCTTT

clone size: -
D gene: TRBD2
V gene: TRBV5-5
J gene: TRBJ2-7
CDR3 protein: CASSRTGGEQYF
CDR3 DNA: TGTGCCAGCAGCCGGACGGGGGGCGAGCAGTACTTC

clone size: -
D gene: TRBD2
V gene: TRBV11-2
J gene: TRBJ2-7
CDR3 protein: CASSSRLAGGAYEQYF
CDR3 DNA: TGTGCCAGCAGCTCACGACTAGCGGGGGGGGCCTACGAGCAGTACTTC

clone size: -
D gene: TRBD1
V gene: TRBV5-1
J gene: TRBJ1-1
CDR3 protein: CASSLEAGTGMNTEAFF
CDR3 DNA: TGCGCCAGCAGCTTGGAGGCCGGGACAGGGATGAACACTGAAGCTTTCTTT

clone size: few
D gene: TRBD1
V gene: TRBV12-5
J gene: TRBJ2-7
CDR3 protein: CASGTGTGLEQYF
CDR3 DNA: TGTGCTAGTGGGACCGGGACAGGACTTGAGCAGTACTTC

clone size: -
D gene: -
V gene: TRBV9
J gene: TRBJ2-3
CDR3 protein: CASSVDGGTDTQYF
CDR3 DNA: TGTGCCAGCAGCGTAGACGGGGGCACAGATACGCAGTATTTT

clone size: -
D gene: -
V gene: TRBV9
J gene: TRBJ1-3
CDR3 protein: CASSPRPDTIYF
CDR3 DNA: TGTGCCAGCAGCCCCCGTCCGGACACCATATATTTT

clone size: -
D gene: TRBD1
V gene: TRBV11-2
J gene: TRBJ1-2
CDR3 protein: CASRDRTGEVLRDSGYTF
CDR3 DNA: TGTGCCAGCAGGGACAGGACAGGGGAGGTTCTTCGGGACTCTGGCTACACCTTC

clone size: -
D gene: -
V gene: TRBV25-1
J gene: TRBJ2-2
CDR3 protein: CASSEGLNTGELFF
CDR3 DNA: TGTGCCAGCAGTGAAGGCCTCAACACCGGGGAGCTGTTTTTT

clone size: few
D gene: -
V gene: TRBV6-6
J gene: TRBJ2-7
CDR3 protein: CASSYPDNQPSYEQYF
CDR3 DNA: TGTGCCAGCAGTTACCCGGACAACCAGCCCTCCTACGAGCAGTACTTC

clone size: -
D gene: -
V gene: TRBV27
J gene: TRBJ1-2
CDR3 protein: CATTVGGGGNGYTF
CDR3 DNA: TGTGCCACCACCGTTGGGGGAGGGGGAAATGGCTACACCTTC

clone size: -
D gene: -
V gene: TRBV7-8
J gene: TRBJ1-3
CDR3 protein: CATTSLSRVSGNTIYF
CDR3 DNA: TGTGCCACTACCAGCCTATCCCGGGTCTCTGGAAACACCATATATTTT

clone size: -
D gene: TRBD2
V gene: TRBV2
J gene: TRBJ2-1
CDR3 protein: CASSLRGGAYNEQFF
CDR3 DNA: TGTGCCAGCAGTCTCCGTGGGGGGGCCTACAATGAGCAGTTCTTC

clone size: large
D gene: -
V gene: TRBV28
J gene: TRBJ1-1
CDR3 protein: CASAGLGGTEAFF
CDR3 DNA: TGTGCCAGCGCAGGGTTGGGAGGCACTGAAGCTTTCTTT

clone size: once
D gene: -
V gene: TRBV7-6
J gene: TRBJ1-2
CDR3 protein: CASSLIQGGNYGYTF
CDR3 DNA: TGTGCCAGCAGCTTAATCCAAGGGGGTAACTATGGCTACACCTTC

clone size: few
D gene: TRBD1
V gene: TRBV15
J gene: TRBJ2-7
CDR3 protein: CATSRDRGSYEQYF
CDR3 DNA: TGTGCCACCAGCAGGGACAGGGGGAGCTACGAGCAGTACTTC

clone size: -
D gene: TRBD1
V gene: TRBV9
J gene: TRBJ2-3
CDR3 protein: CASSVEGQGIETDTQYF
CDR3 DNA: TGTGCCAGCAGCGTAGAGGGACAGGGGATCGAGACAGATACGCAGTATTTT

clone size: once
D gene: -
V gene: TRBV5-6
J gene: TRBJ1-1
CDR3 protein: CASSLEGGGNTEAFF
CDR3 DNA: TGTGCCAGCAGCTTGGAAGGGGGGGGGAACACTGAAGCTTTCTTT

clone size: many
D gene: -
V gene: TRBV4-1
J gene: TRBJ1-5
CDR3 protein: CASSQDEGNQPQHF
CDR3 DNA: TGCGCCAGCAGCCAAGACGAGGGCAATCAGCCCCAGCATTTT

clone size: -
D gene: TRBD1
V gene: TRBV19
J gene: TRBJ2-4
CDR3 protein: CASSIGQGADIQYF
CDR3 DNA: TGTGCCAGTAGTATCGGACAGGGAGCGGACATTCAGTACTTC

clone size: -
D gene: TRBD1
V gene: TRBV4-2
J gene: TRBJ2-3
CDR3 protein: CASSQNIDRGFSTDTQYF
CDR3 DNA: TGTGCCAGCAGCCAAAATATCGACAGGGGTTTTAGCACAGATACGCAGTATTTT

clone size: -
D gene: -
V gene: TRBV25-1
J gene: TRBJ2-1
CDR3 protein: CASSEGLLWDEQFF
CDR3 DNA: TGTGCCAGCAGTGAGGGACTTCTGTGGGATGAGCAGTTCTTC

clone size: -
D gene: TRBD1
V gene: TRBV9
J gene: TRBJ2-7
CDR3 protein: CASSAGTGGGEQYF
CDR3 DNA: TGTGCCAGCAGCGCTGGGACAGGGGGAGGGGAGCAGTACTTC

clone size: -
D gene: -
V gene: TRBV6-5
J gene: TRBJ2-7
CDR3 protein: CASNGNSYEQYF
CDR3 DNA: TGTGCCAGCAACGGGAATTCCTACGAGCAGTACTTC

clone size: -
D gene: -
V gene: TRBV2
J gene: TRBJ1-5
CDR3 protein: CASTPGFGQPQHF
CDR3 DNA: TGTGCCAGCACCCCAGGGTTCGGTCAGCCCCAGCATTTT

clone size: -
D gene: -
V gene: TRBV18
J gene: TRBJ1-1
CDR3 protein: CASSPAGRLEAFF
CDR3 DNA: TGTGCCAGCTCACCTGCTGGGAGGTTGGAAGCTTTCTTT

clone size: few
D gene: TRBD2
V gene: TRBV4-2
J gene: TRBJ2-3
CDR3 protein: CASSQERGGGGTDTQYF
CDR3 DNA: TGTGCCAGCAGCCAAGAGAGGGGCGGGGGGGGCACAGATACGCAGTATTTT

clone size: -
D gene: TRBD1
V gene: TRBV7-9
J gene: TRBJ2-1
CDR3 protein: CASSPGTGPYNEQFF
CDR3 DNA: TGTGCCAGCAGCCCCGGGACAGGCCCCTACAATGAGCAGTTCTTC

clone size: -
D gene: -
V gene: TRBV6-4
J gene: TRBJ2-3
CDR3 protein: CASSVTPTAGDTQYF
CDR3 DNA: TGTGCCAGCAGCGTGACTCCCACCGCAGGGGATACGCAGTATTTT

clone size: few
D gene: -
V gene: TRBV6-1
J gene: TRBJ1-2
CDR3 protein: CASSEAERGGYTF
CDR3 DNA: TGTGCCAGCAGTGAAGCTGAAAGGGGTGGCTACACCTTC

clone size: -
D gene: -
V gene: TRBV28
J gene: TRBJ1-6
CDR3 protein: CASSLLTVTYSPLHF
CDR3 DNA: TGTGCCAGCAGTTTACTGACAGTTACCTATTCACCCCTCCACTTT

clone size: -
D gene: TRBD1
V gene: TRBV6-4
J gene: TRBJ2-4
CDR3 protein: CARSQGANKNIQYF
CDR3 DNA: TGTGCCAGATCCCAGGGGGCTAACAAAAACATTCAGTACTTC

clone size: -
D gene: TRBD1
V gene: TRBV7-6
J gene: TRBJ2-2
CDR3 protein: CASSLGTGNNIGTGELFF
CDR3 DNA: TGTGCCAGCAGCTTAGGGACAGGGAATAATATCGGCACCGGGGAGCTGTTTTTT

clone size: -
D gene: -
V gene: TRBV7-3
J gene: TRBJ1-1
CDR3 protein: CASSLREYTEAFF
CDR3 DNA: TGTGCCAGCAGCTTACGGGAGTACACTGAAGCTTTCTTT

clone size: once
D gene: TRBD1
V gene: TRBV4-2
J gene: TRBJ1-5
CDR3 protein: CASSQEETGINQPQHF
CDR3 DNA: TGTGCCAGCAGCCAAGAAGAGACAGGGATAAATCAGCCCCAGCATTTT

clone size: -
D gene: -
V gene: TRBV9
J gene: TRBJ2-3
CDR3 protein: CASSVEGGPTDTQYF
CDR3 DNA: TGTGCCAGCAGCGTAGAGGGGGGGCCCACAGATACGCAGTATTTT

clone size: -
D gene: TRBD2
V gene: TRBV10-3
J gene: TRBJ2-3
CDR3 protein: CAIRATSGGYTDTQYF
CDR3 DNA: TGTGCCATCAGAGCGACTAGCGGGGGCTACACAGATACGCAGTATTTT

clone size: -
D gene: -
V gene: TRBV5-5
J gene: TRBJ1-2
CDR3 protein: CASSDGGERGYTF
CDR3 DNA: TGTGCCAGCAGCGATGGGGGGGAGAGGGGCTACACCTTC

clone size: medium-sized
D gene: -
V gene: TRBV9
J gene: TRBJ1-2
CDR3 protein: CASSAADSIYGYTF
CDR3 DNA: TGTGCCAGCAGCGCCGCCGACAGCATCTATGGCTACACCTTC

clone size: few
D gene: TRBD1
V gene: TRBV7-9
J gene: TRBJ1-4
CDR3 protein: CASSTQDRGANEKLFF
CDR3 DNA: TGTGCCAGCAGCACCCAAGACAGGGGGGCTAATGAAAAACTGTTTTTT

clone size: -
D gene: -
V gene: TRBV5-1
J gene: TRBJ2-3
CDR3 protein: CASRLDSRQSSTDTQYF
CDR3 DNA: TGCGCCAGCAGATTGGACTCCAGACAGTCTAGCACAGATACGCAGTATTTT

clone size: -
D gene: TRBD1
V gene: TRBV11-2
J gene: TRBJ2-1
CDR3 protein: CASSSHRGRENEQFF
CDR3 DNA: TGTGCCAGCAGCAGCCACAGGGGGCGCGAGAATGAGCAGTTCTTC

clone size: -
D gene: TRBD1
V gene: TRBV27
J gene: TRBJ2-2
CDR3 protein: CASTWDRGFLGTGELFF
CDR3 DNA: TGTGCCAGCACCTGGGACAGGGGGTTTCTGGGCACCGGGGAGCTGTTTTTT

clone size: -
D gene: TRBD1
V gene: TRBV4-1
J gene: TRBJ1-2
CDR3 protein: CASSQEWNRGIYGYTF
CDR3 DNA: TGCGCCAGCAGCCAAGAATGGAACAGGGGCATCTATGGCTACACCTTC

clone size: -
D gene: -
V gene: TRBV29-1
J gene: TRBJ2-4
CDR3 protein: CSVVAATKNVQYF
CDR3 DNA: TGCAGCGTTGTAGCGGCCACGAAAAACGTTCAGTACTTC

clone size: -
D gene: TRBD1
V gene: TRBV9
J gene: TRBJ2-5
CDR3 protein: CASSAGTGGRETQYF
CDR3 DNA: TGTGCCAGCAGCGCCGGGACAGGGGGCCGGGAGACCCAGTACTTC

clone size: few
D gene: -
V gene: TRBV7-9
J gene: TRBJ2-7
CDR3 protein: CASSYSSYEQYF
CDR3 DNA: TGTGCCAGCAGCTACTCTTCCTACGAGCAGTACTTC

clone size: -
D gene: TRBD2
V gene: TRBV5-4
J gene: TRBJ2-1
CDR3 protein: CASSLAGEPYNEQFF
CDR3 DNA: TGTGCCAGCAGCCTAGCGGGGGAACCCTACAATGAGCAGTTCTTC

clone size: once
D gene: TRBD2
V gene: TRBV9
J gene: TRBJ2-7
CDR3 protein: CASSASSGGAGEQYF
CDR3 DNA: TGTGCCAGCAGCGCCTCTAGCGGGGGGGCGGGAGAGCAGTACTTC